This entry describes one T cell receptor beta chain. This sample was taken from a study of T cells expressing NK-cell markers. TCRdb reprocessed the 5' RACE reads; each CDR3 protein has one entry and no DNA is given. The sample data list roughly 160,000 distinct CDR3 sequences. The sequence derives from a man aged 18 to 69 in good health. The specimen was blood T cells: a sorted CD56 or NKG2C T cell subset, CD4+ or CD8+ T cells, or bulk PBMC T cells (not recorded which).

CDR3 residues: CASSHLLTGSIYEQYF. The gene calls are TRBV3-1 and TRBJ2-7; with no DNA, the TCRdb D assignment of TRBD1 cannot be verified. The CDR3 runs 16 residues. The V gene's germline CDR1 is LGHDT and CDR2 YNNKEL (reference sequence).